Below are 24 T cell receptor beta chains sequenced from a single sample in a study of T cells in Graves' hyperthyroidism and ophthalmopathy. The investigators amplified TCR beta CDR3 regions from RNA transcripts. The HTBI set primed first-round TCR CDR3 RT-PCR. One entry per CDR3 protein, called by TCRdb with MiXCR from the multiplex PCR reads. The sample shows 500,000 to 600,000 distinct CDR3 sequences, 35% to 50% of them seen only once. Sequencing was done on a sample of peripheral blood or thyroid tissue (not recorded which). The source of these receptors is an adult woman with Graves' disease, either hyperthyroidism or ophthalmopathy (not recorded which).

V usage is TRBV10-3 and J usage is TRBJ1-2; the D gene is possibly TRBD1 (5 bases). The V end was cut by 2 bases, the J end by 7 bases, with 14 bases between. Germline-derived CDR1 and CDR2 are ENHRY and SYGVKD. The CDR3 runs 14 residues. The CDR3: CAISEGTSGGGYTF. CDR3 DNA sequence: TGTGCCATCAGTGAGGGGACTTCTGGGGGTGGCTACACCTTC.

This chain connects TRBV20-1 to TRBJ1-6, with D possibly matching TRBD1 (5 bases). The CDR3 consists of 14 residues. V was cut by 3 bases and J by 9 bases, with 15 bases left in between. CDR1 and CDR2 (germline): DFQATT, SNEGSKA (reference sequence). CDR3 nucleotide sequence: TGCAGTGCTAGTGGCCCCGGGGGAGGTTCACCCCTCCACTTT. It encodes CSASGPGGGSPLHF.

The genes are TRBV20-1 and TRBJ2-1; D is uncertain. This CDR3 spans 8 amino acids. Germline assignment: CDR1 DFQATT and CDR2 SNEGSKA (reference sequence). In DNA form, the CDR3 reads TGCAGCGGGAATGAGCAGTTCTTC. Translated, it gives CSGNEQFF.

DNA of the CDR3: TGTGCCAGCAGCTTGGCCCCCACTGATAACTATGGCTACACCTTC. Translated, it gives CASSLAPTDNYGYTF. The V call is TRBV5-6, the J call TRBJ1-2; no definite D call. Trimming pared 0 bases from V and 1 base from J, leaving 10 bases between. The CDR3 length is 15 residues. Germline CDR1 is SGHDT and CDR2 is YYEEEE.

This clonotype was detected a few times. V is TRBV20-1 and J is TRBJ1-6; D remains ambiguous. Germline values: CDR1 DFQATT, CDR2 SNEGSKA (reference sequence). This CDR3 is 14 amino acids long. V shed 1 base and J shed 6 bases, with 10 bases lying between them. CDR3 nucleotides: TGCAGTGCTAGAGGAGGGCGGCCTAATTCACCCCTCCACTTT. Translated: CSARGGRPNSPLHF.

This clonotype was recorded many times. V and J are TRBV7-2 and TRBJ2-7; 7 nucleotides align to TRBD1. The V segment lost 5 bases and the J segment 0 bases; nucleotides outside the gene matches: 4. The CDR3 covers 14 residues. Per the germline V gene, CDR1 is SGHTA and CDR2 is FQGNSA. DNA for the CDR3: TGTGCCAGCAGCCAGGACAGGTCCTCCTACGAGCAGTACTTC. This encodes CASSQDRSSYEQYF.

DNA for the CDR3: TGTGCCAGCAGCTTTCGAGGGGGCGCAGAGACCGGGGAGCTGTTTTTT. Translation: CASSFRGGAETGELFF. The chain combines TRBV7-2 with TRBJ2-2; 7 nucleotides match TRBD1. Germline V gene sequence: CDR1 SGHTA, CDR2 FQGNSA. This CDR3 spans 16 amino acids. Trimming took 3 bases from V and 5 from J; bases not matched to a gene: 9.

This clonotype was seen ten or more times. V gene TRBV20-1 combines with J gene TRBJ2-5; D call uncertain. The CDR3 sequence is 11 residues long. V dropped 6 bases and J dropped 3 bases, with 8 bases sitting between them. Germline lookup yields CDR1 DFQATT and CDR2 SNEGSKA (reference sequence). The CDR3 coding sequence is TGCAGTGCCAAGACCGAAGAGACCCAGTACTTC. Its protein is CSAKTEETQYF.

The J gene is TRBJ2-5, the V gene TRBV9, with D perhaps given as TRBD1 or TRBD2 (5 bases each). The CDR3 is 15 residues long. Germline V lookup: CDR1 SGDLS, CDR2 YYNGEE. V was trimmed by 0 bases and J by 5 bases, leaving 14 bases between them. DNA of the CDR3: TGTGCCAGCAGCGTAGGAGGGGCTGGGTTGGAGACCCAGTACTTC. Translation gives CASSVGGAGLETQYF. The whole variable domain, remainder taken from reference TRBV9 and TRBJ2-5, is DSGVTQTPKHLITATGQRVTLRCSPRSGDLSVYWYQQSLDQGLQFLIQYYNGEERAKGNILERFSAQQFPDLHSELNLSSLELGDSALYFCASSVGGAGLETQYFGPGTRLLVL.

This clonotype was seen ten or more times. This chain joins TRBV2 and TRBJ2-2; D remains unclear. Germline V gene data show CDR1 as SNHLY and CDR2 as FYNNEI. This CDR3 is 15 amino acids long. V shed 5 bases and J shed 5 bases, with 15 bases lying between them. For the CDR3, the DNA is TGTGCCAGCAGTCCAGACGGAGTAGAGACCGGGGAGCTGTTTTTT. It encodes CASSPDGVETGELFF.

The rearrangement uses TRBV5-1 and TRBJ1-6, with a possible D match to TRBD1 (6 bases). This CDR3 region has 15 residues. Trimming stripped 4 bases from V and 8 bases from J, with 16 bases between. CDR1 is SGHRS, CDR2 YFSETQ, per germline. CDR3 nucleotides: TGCGCCAGCAGCGCTGAAACAGGGAAGCATTCACCCCTCCACTTT. Protein: CASSAETGKHSPLHF.

This clonotype was seen at least ten times. V is TRBV5-1 and J is TRBJ1-1, with D unresolved. The V end lost 5 bases, the J end lost 1 base, and 12 bases lay between the germline ends. This CDR3 has 14 amino acids. CDR1 is SGHRS, CDR2 YFSETQ, per germline. CDR3 region: CASSQTPGNTEAFF. CDR3 nucleotides: TGCGCCAGCAGTCAAACCCCAGGGAACACTGAAGCTTTCTTT.

CDR3 amino acids: CASTELGHSCEQYF. In DNA, the CDR3 is TGCGCCAGCACAGAACTGGGACACAGCTGCGAGCAGTACTTC. The chain employs TRBV5-1 and TRBJ2-7, with a possible D match to TRBD1 (6 bases). This CDR3 has 14 residues. With 6 bases removed from V and 6 bases from J, the gap between germline ends came to 19 bases. Germline loops: CDR1 SGHRS, CDR2 YFSETQ.

This clonotype has at least ten counts. V gene TRBV7-9 combines with J gene TRBJ2-5; D is unresolved. Trimming took off 5 bases at V and 3 bases at J, with 4 bases between the two ends. The germline CDR1 and CDR2 sequences are SEHNR and FQNEAQ (reference sequence). CDR3 length: 11 amino acids. The CDR3 is CASSAEETQYF. CDR3 nucleotide sequence: TGTGCCAGCAGCGCGGAAGAGACCCAGTACTTC.

This chain's CDR3 is CATSAGGRNTYEQYF. For the CDR3, the DNA is TGTGCCACCAGTGCTGGTGGTAGAAACACCTACGAGCAGTACTTC. The gene calls are TRBV24-1 and TRBJ2-7; D not certain. V was cut by 5 bases and J by 2 bases, with 15 bases left in between. CDR1 KGHDR and CDR2 SFDVKD come from the germline V gene. This CDR3 contains 15 residues.

V is TRBV5-1 and J is TRBJ1-4; tentatively, D is TRBD1 (5 bases). Per germline, CDR1 SGHRS and CDR2 YFSETQ. Trimming removed 7 bases from V and 6 bases from J, with 13 bases in between. The CDR3 has 13 residues. The CDR3 nucleotides are TGCGCCAGCGGAGGGGAGACATATGAAAAACTGTTTTTT. This codes for CASGGETYEKLFF.

This clonotype has a handful of counts. The chain carries TRBV29-1 and TRBJ2-7, with D perhaps being TRBD1 or TRBD2 (5 bases each). There are 12 residues in the CDR3. Trimming pared 4 bases from V and 7 bases from J, leaving 14 bases between. CDR1 is SQVTM and CDR2 is ANQGSEA in the germline V gene. CDR3 region: CSVVRGGREQYF. The CDR3 coding sequence is TGCAGCGTTGTGAGGGGTGGTCGGGAGCAGTACTTC.

This clonotype was detected many times. This chain uses TRBV20-1 with TRBJ1-2, with no clear D. Germline V CDR1 and CDR2: DFQATT, SNEGSKA (reference sequence). V lost 4 bases, J lost 4 bases, and 10 bases lay in between. The CDR3 totals 12 residues. The CDR3 spells CSAMPDRYGYTF. The CDR3 DNA reads TGCAGTGCTATGCCGGACCGCTATGGCTACACCTTC.

The V gene is TRBV7-9, the J gene TRBJ2-2; TRBD1 matches at 12 bases. CDR1 and CDR2 from the germline V gene are SEHNR and FQNEAQ (reference sequence). J gave up 7 bases and V 4 bases, and 7 bases lay outside the gene matches. The CDR3 is 16 residues long. DNA for the CDR3: TGTGCCAGCAGCTCGGGACAGGGGGCGGTAGGCGGGGAGCTGTTTTTT. As protein: CASSSGQGAVGGELFF.

This clonotype appeared many times. The chain couples TRBV2 to TRBJ2-5; D is perhaps TRBD1 (6 bases). V lost 1 base to trimming and J lost 5 bases, with 11 bases between them. Per germline, CDR1 SNHLY and CDR2 FYNNEI. This CDR3 is 14 amino acids long. The CDR3 sequence is CASSEDSGGETQYF. Written as DNA, the CDR3 is TGTGCCAGCAGTGAAGACAGTGGGGGCGAGACCCAGTACTTC.

This sequence joins TRBV7-9 and TRBJ2-1; D unresolved. The CDR3 contains 17 residues. V was clipped by 7 bases and J by 1 base, with 20 bases between them. From germline, CDR1 is SEHNR and CDR2 FQNEAQ (reference sequence). The CDR3 sequence: CASTPPRTEISYNEQFF. The CDR3 DNA reads TGTGCCAGCACCCCCCCTCGGACGGAGATATCCTACAATGAGCAGTTCTTC.

The CDR3 nucleotides are TGCAGCGTTGTAATCCGGGGACTCACCTATGACAACGAGCAGTACTTC. Its protein product is CSVVIRGLTYDNEQYF. The chain has TRBV29-1 and TRBJ2-7, with a possible D match to TRBD2 (6 bases). The CDR3 runs 16 residues. Between the trimmed V and J ends, which lost 4 bases and 5 bases, there was a span of 24 bases. Germline CDR1 is SQVTM and CDR2 is ANQGSEA.

CDR3 region: CATSPTGLHQPQHF. The DNA of the CDR3 is TGTGCCACCAGCCCGACAGGTCTACATCAGCCCCAGCATTTT. The J gene is TRBJ1-5, the V gene TRBV15; tentatively, D is TRBD1 (6 bases). This CDR3 contains 14 residues. Germline V gives CDR1 LNHNV, CDR2 YYDKDF (reference sequence). V was clipped by 5 bases and J by 5 bases, with 13 bases between them.

This clonotype was detected ten times or more. V and J are TRBV4-2 and TRBJ2-7; D is undetermined. Germline loops: CDR1 LGHNA, CDR2 YNFKEQ. Trimming removed 3 bases from V and 0 bases from J, with 12 bases in between. The CDR3 spans 15 residues. The DNA of the CDR3 is TGTGCCAGCAGCCAGACCATTACCCTCTCCTACGAGCAGTACTTC. Translation: CASSQTITLSYEQYF.